These 31 T cell receptor beta chains share one sample of origin, sequenced in a study of T cell changes during pregnancy in multiple sclerosis. Sequenced by immunoSEQ multiplex PCR; TCRdb stores in-frame clones only, minus some. Of 30,000 to 40,000 clones listed, around 91% are singletons. This specimen was CD4+ T cells from peripheral blood mononuclear cells, taken in the second trimester of pregnancy. The receptors were sampled from a female donor with multiple sclerosis, enrolled in a pregnancy study.

This sequence joins TRBV5-1 and TRBJ2-1, with unresolved D. V was cut by 0 bases and J by 7 bases, with 11 bases left in between. From germline, CDR1 is SGHRS and CDR2 YFSETQ. This CDR3 contains 14 residues. The CDR3, as DNA: TGCGCCAGCAGCTTGGACGGCCCCAGGAATGAGCAGTTCTTC. Protein product: CASSLDGPRNEQFF.

The rearrangement joins TRBV28 to TRBJ2-1, with 9 bases matching TRBD1. The CDR3 length is 11 residues. Germline V gene sequence: CDR1 MDHEN, CDR2 SYDVKM. The J segment lost 9 bases and the V segment lost 8 bases, leaving 2 bases of the junction unmatched. CDR3 residues: CASRQGGEQFF. DNA for the CDR3: TGTGCCAGCCGACAGGGGGGTGAGCAGTTCTTC.

The V and J genes are TRBV18 and TRBJ2-3, with D maybe TRBD2 (5 bases). The germline gives CDR1 KGHSH, CDR2 LQKENI. CDR3 length: 16 amino acids. Trimming shortened V by 8 bases and J by 1 base, and 19 bases separated the two germline ends. DNA of the CDR3: TGTGCCAGCACCGCGGCGTATTGGGGAGGCACAGATACGCAGTATTTT. Translating it yields CASTAAYWGGTDTQYF.

The chain is built from TRBV9 and TRBJ2-3; 10 positions match TRBD2. Germline V gives CDR1 SGDLS, CDR2 YYNGEE. V lost 0 bases to trimming and J lost 0 bases; unmatched junction nucleotides: 13. This CDR3 region has 20 residues. CDR3 sequence reads: CASSVEGRGLANPSTDTQYF. CDR3 nucleotides: TGTGCCAGCAGCGTAGAGGGGAGGGGACTAGCGAACCCTAGCACAGATACGCAGTATTTT. The whole variable domain, filled in from reference TRBV9 and TRBJ2-3, reads DSGVTQTPKHLITATGQRVTLRCSPRSGDLSVYWYQQSLDQGLQFLIQYYNGEERAKGNILERFSAQQFPDLHSELNLSSLELGDSALYFCASSVEGRGLANPSTDTQYFGPGTRLTVL.

J is TRBJ2-7 and V is TRBV6-5, with 7 bases lining up with TRBD1. CDR3 size: 14 residues. Germline V lookup: CDR1 MNHEY, CDR2 SVGAGI. The V and J ends lost 8 bases and 6 bases, in that order; junction bases with no gene match: 13. This CDR3 reads CASGRQGKLGEQYF. DNA for the CDR3: TGTGCCAGCGGACGACAGGGTAAATTGGGCGAGCAGTACTTC.

Regarding this clone: Other DNA sequences from this sample encode an identical CDR3 as well. The rearrangement joins TRBV2 to TRBJ1-2; 12 bases fit TRBD1. The junction had 3 bases not matched to a gene; V was cut back by 6 bases and J by 4 bases. CDR3 length: 14 residues. The germline V gene has CDR1 SNHLY and CDR2 FYNNEI. The CDR3 DNA reads TGTGCCAGCAGACTGGGACAGGGGGCCTATGGCTACACCTTC. This codes for CASRLGQGAYGYTF.

The V and J genes are TRBV5-1 and TRBJ2-2, with D perhaps matching TRBD1 (6 bases). This CDR3 has 15 residues. In germline, CDR1 is SGHRS, CDR2 YFSETQ. V was clipped by 3 bases and J by 2 bases, with 11 bases between them. DNA for the CDR3: TGCGCCAGCAGCTCGATACAGGGTAACACCGGGGAGCTGTTTTTT. Protein sequence: CASSSIQGNTGELFF.

V gene TRBV10-1 combines with J gene TRBJ2-3; D gene unclear. Germline CDR1 and CDR2: WNHNN and SYGVQD (reference sequence). This CDR3 is 16 amino acids long. Trimming shortened V by 0 bases and J by 0 bases, and 10 bases separated the two germline ends. The CDR3 nucleotides read TGCGCCAGCAGTGAGTCGGTAGTTTCGAGCACAGATACGCAGTATTTT. This encodes CASSESVVSSTDTQYF.

This chain uses TRBV7-8 with TRBJ2-7; unclear D gene. CDR1 and CDR2 (germline): SGHVS, FQNEAQ. V lost 8 bases and J lost 2, with 10 bases in between. CDR3 length: 12 amino acids. The CDR3 loop reads CASVSSTYEQYF. The CDR3 DNA reads TGTGCCAGCGTTAGCAGTACCTACGAGCAGTACTTC.

V usage is TRBV27 and J usage is TRBJ1-1, with a possible D match to TRBD1 (6 bases). Germline V lookup: CDR1 MNHEY, CDR2 SMNVEV (reference sequence). V was shortened by 0 bases and J by 1 base, with 15 bases between the two germline ends. The CDR3 runs 17 residues. CDR3 coding DNA: TGTGCCAGCAGTTTATCTGTCGGTGCGGGGGCGAACACTGAAGCTTTCTTT. This encodes CASSLSVGAGANTEAFF.

J is TRBJ2-3 and V is TRBV29-1, with D unresolved. V was trimmed by 3 bases and J by 2 bases, leaving 3 bases between them. Germline CDR1 reads SQVTM; CDR2 reads ANQGSEA. The CDR3 is 11 amino acids. The CDR3 reads CSVDLTDTQYF. Here the CDR3 DNA reads TGCAGCGTTGATCTCACAGATACGCAGTATTTT.

The CDR3 is CASSGRTDTQYF. The CDR3 DNA follows: TGTGCCAGCAGCGGGAGGACAGATACGCAGTATTTT. The rearrangement joins TRBV6-6 to TRBJ2-3; 7 bases align to TRBD2. This CDR3 spans 12 amino acids. With V trimmed by 6 bases and J by 3 bases, 0 bases remained unmatched. Germline V gene data show CDR1 as MNHNY and CDR2 as SVGAGI (reference sequence).

The V call is TRBV7-2, the J call TRBJ2-2, with 7 bases lining up with TRBD1. Looked up from germline, CDR1 is SGHTA and CDR2 is FQGNSA. Trimming took 3 bases from V and 3 from J; bases not matched to a gene: 4. The CDR3 consists of 15 residues. DNA for the CDR3: TGTGCCAGCAGCTTGCGACAGGGCCACACCGGGGAGCTGTTTTTT. Its protein product is CASSLRQGHTGELFF.

This clone was seen only once. The V call is TRBV11-2, the J call TRBJ2-7; 8 bases align to TRBD1. The CDR3 has 16 residues. J was trimmed by 3 bases and V by 7 bases; bases with no gene match: 14. CDR1 and CDR2 from the germline V gene are SGHAT and FQNNGV. The CDR3 sequence: CASTRVGGTGIYEQYF. CDR3 nucleotide sequence: TGTGCCAGCACCCGAGTTGGCGGGACAGGCATCTACGAGCAGTACTTC.

This chain connects TRBV6-5 to TRBJ2-3; D possibly corresponds to TRBD2 (6 bases). From germline, CDR1 is MNHEY and CDR2 SVGAGI. The CDR3 is made up of 15 amino acids. The V end was cut by 0 bases, the J end by 2 bases, with 9 bases between. CDR3 nucleotide sequence: TGTGCCAGCAGTTACTCGTTAGCGGACACAGATACGCAGTATTTT. Translation: CASSYSLADTDTQYF.

Comment on this clone: A read error may account for a junction end that differs from germline. CDR3 sequence: CASEISGPRIF. In nucleotides, the CDR3 is TGTGCCAGCGAGATTTCAGGGCCCCGGATCTTC. The rearrangement links TRBV7-2 to TRBJ2-1, with D possibly matching TRBD1 (5 bases). Germline V lookup: CDR1 SGHTA, CDR2 FQGNSA. The length of the CDR3 is 11 residues.

The V call is TRBV11-3, the J call TRBJ2-5; no clear D. CDR3 length: 15 residues. V lost 4 bases to trimming and J lost 1 base, with 13 bases between them. Germline V CDR1 and CDR2: SGHNT, YENEEA. The CDR3 is CASSSRPASQETQYF. The CDR3 nucleotides read TGTGCCAGCAGCTCCAGGCCAGCCTCCCAAGAGACCCAGTACTTC. Looking up the rest from reference TRBV11-3 and TRBJ2-5 gives the full variable domain: EAGVVQSPRYKIIEKKQPVAFWCNPISGHNTLYWYLQNLGQGPELLIRYENEEAVDDSQLPKDRFSAERLKGVDSTLKIQPAELGDSAVYLCASSSRPASQETQYFGPGTRLLVL.

V and J are TRBV7-6 and TRBJ1-1; TRBD1 aligns across 7 bases. J gave up 6 bases and V 5 bases, and 6 bases lay outside the gene matches. The CDR3 runs 13 residues. Germline V gene lookup returns CDR1 SGHVS and CDR2 FNYEAQ. The CDR3 region is CASSKDRLSEAFF. The CDR3 bases are TGTGCCAGCAGCAAGGACAGGCTCTCTGAAGCTTTCTTT.

J is TRBJ1-2 and V is TRBV6-6, with D possibly being TRBD1 (6 bases). CDR3 size: 14 residues. The ends were cut back, 0 bases at V and 8 bases at J, with 13 bases in the middle. CDR1 and CDR2 from the germline V gene are MNHNY and SVGAGI (reference sequence). The CDR3 DNA reads as TGTGCCAGCAGTTACTCGAAGGATGGGGGCGGCTACACCTTC. Its protein is CASSYSKDGGGYTF.

The rearrangement uses TRBV5-1 and TRBJ2-5; the D gene is possibly TRBD2 (6 bases). This CDR3 has 14 amino acids. With 5 bases removed from V and 2 bases from J, the gap between germline ends came to 13 bases. CDR1 and CDR2 (germline): SGHRS, YFSETQ. The CDR3 DNA sequence: TGCGCCAGCAGGTTGTCGGGGACTCAAGAGACCCAGTACTTC. It yields the protein CASRLSGTQETQYF.

This chain joins TRBV28 and TRBJ2-7; the match to TRBD2 covers 12 bases. The CDR3 is made up of 15 amino acids. V was clipped by 4 bases and J by 3 bases; unmatched bases: 4. Germline V gene lookup returns CDR1 MDHEN and CDR2 SYDVKM. CDR3 sequence: CASSWTSGTYYEQYF. CDR3 DNA sequence: TGTGCCAGCAGTTGGACTAGCGGGACCTACTACGAGCAGTACTTC.

The chain links TRBV29-1 to TRBJ1-4, with 12 positions matching TRBD1. The ends lost 0 bases at V and 11 bases at J; junction bases unmatched: 7. Germline V gene sequence: CDR1 SQVTM, CDR2 ANQGSEA. The CDR3 covers 15 residues. CDR3 sequence reads: CSVEEAGTGGDKLFF. In DNA form, the CDR3 reads TGCAGCGTTGAAGAAGCCGGGACAGGGGGCGACAAACTGTTTTTT.

The chain joins TRBV5-4 to TRBJ2-3, with 13 bases lining up with TRBD2. Germline CDR1 reads SGHNT; CDR2 reads YYREEE (reference sequence). The CDR3 sequence is 14 residues long. Trimming at V came to 5 bases and at J to 8 bases, leaving 5 bases not matched to a gene. CDR3 residues: CASREGLAGVTQYF. DNA for the CDR3: TGTGCCAGCAGGGAAGGACTAGCGGGAGTTACGCAGTATTTT.

This clone was recorded once. This chain connects TRBV4-3 to TRBJ1-2; TRBD1 is a possible D gene (6 bases). This CDR3 is 14 amino acids long. Trimming left V 5 bases short and J 5 bases short, with 15 bases between. Germline lookup yields CDR1 LGHNA and CDR2 YSLEER. In nucleotides, the CDR3 is TGCGCCAGCAGCAGGGGGGAGGGCGGGTATGGCTACACCTTC. This encodes CASSRGEGGYGYTF.

Written as DNA, the CDR3 is TGTGCTAGTGGTTGGAGGGGATCAGGAACAGATACGCAGTATTTT. This sequence encodes CASGWRGSGTDTQYF. This chain connects TRBV12-5 to TRBJ2-3; D is perhaps TRBD2 (6 bases). Trimming removed 4 bases from V and 3 bases from J, with 14 bases in between. The CDR3 has 15 residues. CDR1 and CDR2 (germline): LGHNT, FRNRAP. The full variable domain, in which reference TRBV12-5 and TRBJ2-3 provide the parts outside the CDR3, is DARVTQTPRHKVTEMGQEVTMRCQPILGHNTVFWYRQTMMQGLELLAYFRNRAPLDDSGMPKDRFSAEMPDATLATLKIQPSEPRDSAVYFCASGWRGSGTDTQYFGPGTRLTVL.

The rearrangement joins TRBV7-9 to TRBJ2-1, with 8 bases that match TRBD1. The CDR3 extends over 17 amino acids. Per germline, CDR1 SEHNR and CDR2 FQNEAQ (reference sequence). J gave up 3 bases and V 0 bases, and 7 bases lay outside the gene matches. The chain's CDR3 is CASSLAPQGAVYNEQFF. The CDR3 DNA is TGTGCCAGCAGCTTAGCGCCCCAGGGGGCCGTCTACAATGAGCAGTTCTTC.

The chain employs TRBV11-1 and TRBJ2-1, with D tentatively TRBD2 (6 bases). Trimming left V 6 bases short and J 5 bases short, with 17 bases between. This CDR3 comprises 15 residues. Germline CDR1 and CDR2: SGHAT and FQDESV (reference sequence). The CDR3 DNA sequence: TGTGCCAGCAGTTCTATAGCGGAGGCGAACAATGAGCAGTTCTTC. This sequence encodes CASSSIAEANNEQFF. Full variable domain (remainder filled in from reference TRBV11-1 and TRBJ2-1): EAEVAQSPRYKITEKSQAVAFWCDPISGHATLYWYRQILGQGPELLVQFQDESVVDDSQLPKDRFSAERLKGVDSTLKIQPAELGDSAMYLCASSSIAEANNEQFFGPGTRLTVL.

The CDR3 is CASSLQRGRVNEQFF. In DNA, the CDR3 is TGTGCCAGCAGCTTGCAGCGGGGAAGGGTCAATGAGCAGTTCTTC. This rearrangement joins TRBV27 to TRBJ2-1; 7 bases agree with TRBD2. This CDR3 comprises 15 residues. Germline assignment: CDR1 MNHEY and CDR2 SMNVEV (reference sequence). Trimming took 6 bases from V and 6 from J; bases not matched to a gene: 11.

The chain uses TRBV5-6 and TRBJ2-7, with 7 bases fitting TRBD1. Germline V gene lookup returns CDR1 SGHDT and CDR2 YYEEEE. The CDR3 is 16 amino acids. V lost 1 base to trimming and J lost 4 bases; unmatched junction nucleotides: 11. This chain's CDR3 is CASSLLNRGFGYEQYF. DNA for the CDR3: TGTGCCAGCAGCTTGCTAAACAGGGGCTTTGGGTACGAGCAGTACTTC.

This chain joins TRBV7-2 and TRBJ1-5; perhaps TRBD1 as D (6 bases). Germline V CDR1 and CDR2: SGHTA, FQGNSA. This CDR3 spans 13 amino acids. Trimming took off 8 bases at V and 3 bases at J, with 11 bases between the two ends. CDR3 residues: CASSQGNNQPQHF. DNA for the CDR3: TGTGCCAGCTCACAGGGTAACAATCAGCCCCAGCATTTT. The full variable domain, rest sourced from reference TRBV7-2 and TRBJ1-5, is GAGVSQSPSNKVTEKGKDVELRCDPISGHTALYWYRQSLGQGLEFLIYFQGNSAPDKSGLPSDRFSAERTGGSVSTLTIQRTQQEDSAVYLCASSQGNNQPQHFGDGTRLSIL.

The chain has TRBV4-1 and TRBJ1-2, with D uncertain. V was pared by 1 base and J by 4 bases, with 10 bases between. CDR3 length equals 14 residues. The V gene's germline CDR1 is MGHRA and CDR2 YSYEKL. The CDR3 sequence is CASSQVSGLYGYTF. The CDR3 nucleotides are TGCGCCAGCAGCCAAGTTTCAGGACTCTATGGCTACACCTTC.